Below are 30 T cell receptor beta chains sequenced from a single sample in a study of blood T cell repertoires in COVID-19. Generated by immunoSEQ multiplex PCR, the TCRdb table keeps only in-frame clones and is missing some. The table has about 33,000 clones, more than 70% seen once. Sequencing was carried out using peripheral blood. These receptors were obtained from a human donor in a cohort sampled during active COVID-19.

The chain has TRBV5-1 and TRBJ2-1; 9 nucleotides align to TRBD2. Germline CDR1 SGHRS, CDR2 YFSETQ. This CDR3 has 16 amino acids. Germline trimming cut 3 bases from V and 9 bases from J; bases unmatched to any gene: 13. The CDR3 sequence is CASSWTVGTSSSEQFF. The CDR3 nucleotides are TGCGCCAGCAGCTGGACCGTCGGGACTAGCTCCAGTGAGCAGTTCTTC.

This clone was detected only a few times. The V call is TRBV5-6, the J call TRBJ1-5; a weak D match, TRBD1 (6 bases). CDR1 SGHDT and CDR2 YYEEEE come from the germline V gene. The CDR3 covers 14 residues. V was trimmed by 0 bases and J by 3 bases, leaving 7 bases between them. This chain's CDR3 is CASSLVGHNQPQHF. In nucleotides, the CDR3 is TGTGCCAGCAGCTTGGTGGGACACAATCAGCCCCAGCATTTT.

The rearrangement uses TRBV27 and TRBJ2-2, with unresolved D. This CDR3 is built from 15 residues. Per the germline V gene, CDR1 is MNHEY and CDR2 is SMNVEV (reference sequence). V was cut by 4 bases and J by 0 bases, with 9 bases left in between. The chain's CDR3 is CASSYYSPNTGELFF. The CDR3 DNA reads TGTGCCAGCAGTTATTACAGCCCGAACACCGGGGAGCTGTTTTTT.

The rearrangement uses TRBV5-1 and TRBJ2-1; 7 bases fit TRBD2. Germline trimming cut 4 bases from V and 10 bases from J; bases unmatched to any gene: 17. This CDR3 has 16 residues. Germline CDR1 and CDR2: SGHRS and YFSETQ. CDR3 loop: CASSPWGGGPAGEQFF. DNA of the CDR3: TGCGCCAGCAGCCCATGGGGGGGAGGGCCGGCTGGGGAGCAGTTCTTC.

The gene calls are TRBV5-6 and TRBJ1-5, with TRBD1 as a possible D gene (5 bases). V was pared by 5 bases and J by 3 bases, with 12 bases between. Germline values: CDR1 SGHDT, CDR2 YYEEEE. The CDR3 has 14 residues. The CDR3 DNA follows: TGTGCCAGCAGAAAACGACAGAACAATCAGCCCCAGCATTTT. It yields the protein CASRKRQNNQPQHF.

CDR3 region: CASSERAATNEKLFF. The CDR3 DNA reads as TGTGCCAGCAGTGAGAGGGCAGCAACTAATGAAAAACTGTTTTTT. The chain has TRBV27 and TRBJ1-4; unclear D gene. Germline CDR1 and CDR2: MNHEY and SMNVEV (reference sequence). V was pared by 5 bases and J by 0 bases, with 10 bases between. The length of the CDR3 is 15 residues.

The gene calls are TRBV27 and TRBJ2-5; TRBD2 agrees at 13 bases. Germline trimming cut 5 bases from V and 4 bases from J; bases unmatched to any gene: 4. The CDR3 runs 15 residues. The germline gives CDR1 MNHEY, CDR2 SMNVEV (reference sequence). The CDR3, as DNA: TGTGCCAGCAGTCCCCGACTAGCGGGAGGAGAGACCCAGTACTTC. Amino acids: CASSPRLAGGETQYF.

J is TRBJ1-5 and V is TRBV2; D remains ambiguous. The CDR3 totals 14 residues. CDR1 and CDR2 (germline): SNHLY, FYNNEI. The V gene lost 8 bases and the J gene lost 6 bases, with 17 bases spanning the gap. The CDR3: CASGRSGETQPQHF. The CDR3 coding sequence is TGTGCCAGCGGTAGATCCGGGGAGACTCAGCCCCAGCATTTT. The variable domain in full, with the rest retrieved from reference TRBV2 and TRBJ1-5, is EPEVTQTPSHQVTQMGQEVILRCVPISNHLYFYWYRQILGQKVEFLVSFYNNEISEKSEIFDDQFSVERPDGSNFTLKIRSTKLEDSAMYFCASGRSGETQPQHFGDGTRLSIL.

This chain links TRBV18 with TRBJ2-3; 7 positions match TRBD2. V gave up 3 bases and J gave up 0 bases; unmatched junction bases: 3. The CDR3 consists of 15 residues. Germline V gene data show CDR1 as KGHSH and CDR2 as LQKENI. The CDR3 region is CASSPRRGSTDTQYF. DNA for the CDR3: TGTGCCAGCTCACCGCGGCGGGGGAGCACAGATACGCAGTATTTT.

The V call is TRBV6-5, the J call TRBJ2-7; 10 bases agree with TRBD2. The CDR3 is made up of 15 amino acids. Germline CDR1 is MNHEY and CDR2 is SVGAGI. The V segment lost 7 bases and the J segment 7 bases; nucleotides outside the gene matches: 13. CDR3 sequence (DNA): TGTGCCAGCACCCTTCAGCGGCGAGCGGGAGGGGAGCAGTACTTC. This translates into CASTLQRRAGGEQYF.

The V call is TRBV2, the J call TRBJ2-3, with TRBD1 identical over 7 bases. CDR3 length: 16 residues. The V gene end was trimmed by 4 bases and the J gene end by 3 bases; junction bases not matched to a gene: 10. The germline V gene encodes CDR1 SNHLY and CDR2 FYNNEI. CDR3 DNA: TGTGCCAGCAGTGGAAAACAGGGGTTGGGAACAGATACGCAGTATTTT. Translation: CASSGKQGLGTDTQYF.

The rearrangement uses TRBV28 and TRBJ2-7; 9 nucleotides line up with TRBD2. Germline loops: CDR1 MDHEN, CDR2 SYDVKM. The CDR3 has 17 residues. Trimming took 5 bases from V and 3 from J; bases not matched to a gene: 14. CDR3 sequence reads: CASSIPTPAGGVYEQYF. The CDR3 region has the DNA TGTGCCAGCAGTATTCCCACTCCCGCGGGAGGGGTCTACGAGCAGTACTTC.

The rearrangement links TRBV24-1 to TRBJ2-3, with 7 positions matching TRBD1. This CDR3 comprises 17 residues. Germline CDR1 and CDR2: KGHDR and SFDVKD. V trimming: 2 bases; J trimming: 0 bases; junction bases outside the gene matches: 7. CDR3 sequence (DNA): TGTGCCACCAGTGATTCTAACAGGGGCTATAGCACAGATACGCAGTATTTT. Its translation is CATSDSNRGYSTDTQYF.

This clone was found a few times. The chain uses TRBV5-1 and TRBJ2-7, with 10 bases identical to TRBD1. The V gene end was trimmed by 0 bases and the J gene end by 5 bases; junction bases not matched to a gene: 5. The length of the CDR3 is 15 residues. CDR1 and CDR2 from the germline V gene are SGHRS and YFSETQ. CDR3 in amino acids: CASSLAPGTGDEQYF. CDR3 DNA: TGCGCCAGCAGCTTGGCCCCAGGGACAGGGGACGAGCAGTACTTC.

This chain links TRBV18 with TRBJ2-1; no reliable D call. CDR3 size: 15 residues. Germline assignment: CDR1 KGHSH and CDR2 LQKENI. The ends were cut back, 1 base at V and 0 bases at J, with 7 bases in the middle. The chain's CDR3 is CASSPLTTSYNEQFF. In nucleotides, the CDR3 is TGTGCCAGCTCACCACTGACAACCTCCTACAATGAGCAGTTCTTC.

The chain is built from TRBV7-3 and TRBJ2-1; TRBD1 matches 10 bases. The V gene's germline CDR1 is SGHTA and CDR2 FQGTGA. The V segment lost 4 bases and the J segment 5 bases; nucleotides outside the gene matches: 8. CDR3 length: 16 residues. This CDR3 reads CASSSITGTGDNEQFF. Written as DNA, the CDR3 is TGTGCCAGCAGCTCAATAACCGGGACAGGGGACAATGAGCAGTTCTTC. Drawing the rest from reference TRBV7-3 and TRBJ2-1, the complete variable domain is GAGVSQTPSNKVTEKGKYVELRCDPISGHTALYWYRQSLGQGPEFLIYFQGTGAADDSGLPNDRFFAVRPEGSVSTLKIQRTERGDSAVYLCASSSITGTGDNEQFFGPGTRLTVL.

The V call is TRBV2, the J call TRBJ2-7; perhaps TRBD2 as D (5 bases). With 4 bases removed from V and 6 bases from J, the gap between germline ends came to 16 bases. CDR3 length: 14 amino acids. The germline V gene has CDR1 SNHLY and CDR2 FYNNEI. This CDR3 is CASSASPLLSEQYF. Written as DNA, the CDR3 is TGTGCCAGCAGTGCTAGCCCCCTTCTGAGCGAGCAGTACTTC.

The chain combines TRBV5-4 with TRBJ1-2; the D gene is possibly TRBD1 (6 bases). CDR1 and CDR2 from the germline V gene are SGHNT and YYREEE (reference sequence). Trimming took 1 base from V and 2 from J, leaving 12 bases between them. The CDR3 loop spans 15 amino acids. CDR3 sequence reads: CASSLYRALNYGYTF. CDR3 DNA: TGTGCCAGCAGCTTGTACAGGGCACTAAACTATGGCTACACCTTC. The variable domain in full, with the rest retrieved from reference TRBV5-4 and TRBJ1-2, is ETGVTQSPTHLIKTRGQQVTLRCSSQSGHNTVSWYQQALGQGPQFIFQYYREEENGRGNFPPRFSGLQFPNYSSELNVNALELDDSALYLCASSLYRALNYGYTFGSGTRLTVV.

This chain joins TRBV18 and TRBJ2-1, with 9 bases aligning to TRBD1. The CDR3 consists of 15 residues. Losses at the gene ends were 3 bases for V and 5 bases for J; bases not matched to a gene: 5. The germline gives CDR1 KGHSH, CDR2 LQKENI. Here the CDR3 DNA reads TGTGCCAGCTCACCGGGACAGGGTAGCAACAATGAGCAGTTCTTC. Protein product: CASSPGQGSNNEQFF.

This chain joins TRBV18 and TRBJ2-7; weak D call: TRBD1 (6 bases). The germline V gene has CDR1 KGHSH and CDR2 LQKENI. CDR3 length equals 14 residues. Trimming cost V 6 bases and J 4 bases, with 16 bases left between them. The CDR3 DNA follows: TGTGCCAGCTCCCCTCAAGCAGGGGAGTACGAGCAGTACTTC. Its protein product is CASSPQAGEYEQYF.

For the CDR3, the DNA is TGTGCCAGCAGTGCCGGGACAGGGAATGAAAAACTGTTTTTT. Translated: CASSAGTGNEKLFF. J is TRBJ1-4 and V is TRBV2; 9 bases agree with TRBD1. This CDR3 has 14 amino acids. V trimming: 4 bases; J trimming: 5 bases; junction bases outside the gene matches: 2. CDR1 is SNHLY, CDR2 FYNNEI, per germline.

The chain links TRBV10-1 to TRBJ2-1; D is perhaps TRBD2 (6 bases). The CDR3 totals 13 residues. CDR1 and CDR2 (germline): WNHNN, SYGVQD (reference sequence). V lost 1 base, J lost 10 bases, and 11 bases lay in between. In DNA form, the CDR3 reads TGCGCCAGCAGTGAGTTCGGGGGACGGGAGCAGTTCTTC. This encodes CASSEFGGREQFF.

V usage is TRBV18 and J usage is TRBJ1-4, with D unclear. V lost 2 bases and J 7 bases, leaving 8 bases between the germline ends. Germline V CDR1 and CDR2: KGHSH, LQKENI. The CDR3 is made up of 13 amino acids. The CDR3 region is CASSPSVSEKLFF. CDR3 bases: TGTGCCAGCTCACCATCGGTTAGTGAAAAACTGTTTTTT.

This chain uses TRBV19 with TRBJ2-7, with a possible D match to TRBD1 (5 bases). CDR1 and CDR2 from the germline V gene are LNHDA and SQIVND (reference sequence). This CDR3 is built from 13 residues. Trimming took off 6 bases at V and 5 bases at J, with 14 bases between the two ends. The CDR3 coding sequence is TGTGCCAGTAGCTCGACAGTTTTCCACGAGCAGTACTTC. Its translation is CASSSTVFHEQYF.

This chain joins TRBV6-8 and TRBJ2-4; 8 nucleotides align to TRBD2. The CDR3 has 17 residues. V dropped 2 bases and J dropped 0; count of bases not matched to a gene: 6. Germline assignment: CDR1 MNHGY and CDR2 SAAAGT. The CDR3 DNA reads as TGTGCCAGCAGTTACCCCCAGCGGGAGATAGCCAAAAACATTCAGTACTTC. Translated: CASSYPQREIAKNIQYF.

Turning to this clone: Other nucleotide sequences from this sample produce the same CDR3. This rearrangement joins TRBV7-9 to TRBJ1-1, with D possibly matching TRBD1 (6 bases). CDR3 length: 13 amino acids. Trimming pared 5 bases from V and 5 bases from J, leaving 12 bases between. Germline assignment: CDR1 SEHNR and CDR2 FQNEAQ (reference sequence). For the CDR3, the DNA is TGTGCCAGCAGCCCCCCGCAGGGGACTGAAGCTTTCTTT. This gives the protein CASSPPQGTEAFF.

CDR3 coding DNA: TGTGCCAGCAGCAACGCCGGGACAGGGGCACAGGAGCAGTACTTC. Its protein product is CASSNAGTGAQEQYF. The chain couples TRBV13 to TRBJ2-7; 10 bases fit TRBD1. After removal of 5 bases from V and 7 bases from J, the junction contained 11 bases not matched to a gene. Germline V gives CDR1 PRHDT, CDR2 FYEKMQ (reference sequence). The CDR3 covers 15 residues.

This clone was seen just once. The chain links TRBV19 to TRBJ2-5, with D perhaps TRBD1 (5 bases). The CDR3 sequence is 13 residues long. Trimming took off 4 bases at V and 2 bases at J, with 8 bases between the two ends. CDR1 is LNHDA and CDR2 is SQIVND in the germline V gene (reference sequence). The CDR3 DNA reads as TGTGCCAGTAGTAAGACAGAACAAGAGACCCAGTACTTC. This codes for CASSKTEQETQYF.

The chain uses TRBV9 and TRBJ2-4; 10 bases are shared with TRBD1. The ends lost 4 bases at V and 6 bases at J; junction bases unmatched: 7. The CDR3 extends over 15 amino acids. CDR1 and CDR2 (germline): SGDLS, YYNGEE. The CDR3 DNA reads as TGTGCCAGCAGCCGGACGGGGGACAGGGGAAACATTCAGTACTTC. Protein sequence: CASSRTGDRGNIQYF.

This sequence joins TRBV6-5 and TRBJ2-7; D is unclear. Trimming left V 2 bases short and J 0 bases short, with 11 bases between. The V gene's germline CDR1 is MNHEY and CDR2 SVGAGI. The CDR3 runs 15 residues. In nucleotides, the CDR3 is TGTGCCAGCAGTTACACGCGAGAGCCCTCCTACGAGCAGTACTTC. Translated: CASSYTREPSYEQYF.